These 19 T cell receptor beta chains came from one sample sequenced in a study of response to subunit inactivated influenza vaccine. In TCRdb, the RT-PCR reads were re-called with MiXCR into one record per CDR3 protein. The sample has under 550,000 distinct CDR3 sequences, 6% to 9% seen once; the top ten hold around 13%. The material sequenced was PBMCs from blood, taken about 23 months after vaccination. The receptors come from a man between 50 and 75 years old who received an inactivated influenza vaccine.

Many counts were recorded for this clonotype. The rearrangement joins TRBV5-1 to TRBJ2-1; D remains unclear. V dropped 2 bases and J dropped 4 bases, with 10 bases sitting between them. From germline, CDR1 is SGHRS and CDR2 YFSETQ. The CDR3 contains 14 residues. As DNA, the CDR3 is TGCGCCAGCAGCTTTTCTCCGGATTACAATGAGCAGTTCTTC. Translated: CASSFSPDYNEQFF.

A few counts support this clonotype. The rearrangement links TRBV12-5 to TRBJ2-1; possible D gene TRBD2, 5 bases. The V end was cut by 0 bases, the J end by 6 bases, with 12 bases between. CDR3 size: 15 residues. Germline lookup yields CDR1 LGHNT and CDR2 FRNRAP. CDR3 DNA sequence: TGTGCTAGTGGTTTGGTACTAGGGCACTTCAATGAGCAGTTCTTC. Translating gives CASGLVLGHFNEQFF.

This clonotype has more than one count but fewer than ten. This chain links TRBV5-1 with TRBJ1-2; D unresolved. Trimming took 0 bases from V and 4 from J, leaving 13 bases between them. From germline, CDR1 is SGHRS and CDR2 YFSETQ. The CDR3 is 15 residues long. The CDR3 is CASSLEATNSYGYTF. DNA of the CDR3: TGCGCCAGCAGCTTGGAAGCTACAAACAGCTATGGCTACACCTTC.

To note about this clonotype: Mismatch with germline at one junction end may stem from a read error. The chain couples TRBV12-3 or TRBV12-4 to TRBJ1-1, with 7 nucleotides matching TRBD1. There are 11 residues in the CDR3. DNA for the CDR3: TGTGCCGGCAGCCTAGGACAGGAGGCTTTCTTT. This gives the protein CAGSLGQEAFF.

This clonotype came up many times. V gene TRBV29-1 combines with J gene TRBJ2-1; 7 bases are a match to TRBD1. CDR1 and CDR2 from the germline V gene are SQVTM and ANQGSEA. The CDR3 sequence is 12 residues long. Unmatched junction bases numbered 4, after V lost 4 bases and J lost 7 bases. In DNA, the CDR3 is TGCAGCGTTGTAAAGGGGGCGAATGAGCAGTTCTTC. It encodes CSVVKGANEQFF.

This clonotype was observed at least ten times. The CDR3 sequence: CASSKARDSSYEQYF. The CDR3 DNA reads TGTGCCAGCAGCAAAGCCCGGGATAGCTCCTACGAGCAGTACTTC. This sequence joins TRBV21-1 and TRBJ2-7; TRBD1, the table's D call, was not compared with the DNA. TRBV21-1 is reported as a pseudogene. The CDR3 length is 15 residues.

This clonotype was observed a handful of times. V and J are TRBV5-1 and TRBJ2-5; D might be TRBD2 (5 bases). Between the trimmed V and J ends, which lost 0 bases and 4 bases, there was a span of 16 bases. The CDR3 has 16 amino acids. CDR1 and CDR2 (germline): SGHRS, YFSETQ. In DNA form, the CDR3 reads TGCGCCAGCAGCTTGGGGGGTCTAGCAGCAGGAGAGACCCAGTACTTC. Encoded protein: CASSLGGLAAGETQYF.

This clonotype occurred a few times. DNA for the CDR3: TGTGCCAGCACCGTCCGAATCGGACTAGCCTTTTTCTTC. Its translation is CASTVRIGLAFFF. V usage is TRBV12-3 or TRBV12-4 and J usage is TRBJ2-1; 8 bases are shared with TRBD2. The V gene end was trimmed by 7 bases and the J gene end by 16 bases; junction bases not matched to a gene: 15. The CDR3 sequence is 13 residues long.

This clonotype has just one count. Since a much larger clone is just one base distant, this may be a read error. This CDR3 is CASSVERVAGVTGKLFF. The CDR3 coding sequence is TGTGCCAGCAGCGTAGAGAGGGTCGCAGGGGTCACCGGGAAGCTGTTTTTT. The V gene is TRBV9, the J gene TRBJ2-2, with TRBD1 as a possible D gene (6 bases). Germline V CDR1 and CDR2: SGDLS, YYNGEE. This CDR3 region has 17 residues.

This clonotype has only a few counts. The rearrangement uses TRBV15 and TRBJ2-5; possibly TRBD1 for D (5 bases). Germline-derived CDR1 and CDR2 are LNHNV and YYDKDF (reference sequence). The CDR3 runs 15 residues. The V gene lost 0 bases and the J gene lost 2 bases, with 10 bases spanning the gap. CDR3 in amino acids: CATSRDPSGQETQYF. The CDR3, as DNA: TGTGCCACCAGCAGAGACCCGTCAGGGCAAGAGACCCAGTACTTC.

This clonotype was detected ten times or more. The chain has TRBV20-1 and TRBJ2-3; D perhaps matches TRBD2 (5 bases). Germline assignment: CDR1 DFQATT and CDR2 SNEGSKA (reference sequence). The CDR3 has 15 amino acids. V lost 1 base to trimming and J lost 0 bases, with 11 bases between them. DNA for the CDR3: TGCAGTGCTAGAGTACGGAGGACTAGCACAGATACGCAGTATTTT. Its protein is CSARVRRTSTDTQYF.

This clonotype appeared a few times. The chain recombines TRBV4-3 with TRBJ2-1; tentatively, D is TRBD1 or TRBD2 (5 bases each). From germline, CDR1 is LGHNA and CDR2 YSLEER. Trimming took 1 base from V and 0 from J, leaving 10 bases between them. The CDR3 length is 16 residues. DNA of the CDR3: TGCGCCAGCAGCCAAGTCGAGGGGAGCTCCTACAATGAGCAGTTCTTC. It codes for CASSQVEGSSYNEQFF.

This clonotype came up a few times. The CDR3 DNA reads as TGTGCCAGCAGCGTAGCGGGACAGGGGGTCTCTGGCTACACCTTC. Translation: CASSVAGQGVSGYTF. The V call is TRBV9, the J call TRBJ1-2; 11 bases map to TRBD1. Germline trimming cut 0 bases from V and 7 bases from J; bases unmatched to any gene: 5. This CDR3 is built from 15 residues. Germline loops: CDR1 SGDLS, CDR2 YYNGEE. Combining the CDR3 with reference TRBV9 and TRBJ1-2 gives the whole variable domain DSGVTQTPKHLITATGQRVTLRCSPRSGDLSVYWYQQSLDQGLQFLIQYYNGEERAKGNILERFSAQQFPDLHSELNLSSLELGDSALYFCASSVAGQGVSGYTFGSGTRLTVV.

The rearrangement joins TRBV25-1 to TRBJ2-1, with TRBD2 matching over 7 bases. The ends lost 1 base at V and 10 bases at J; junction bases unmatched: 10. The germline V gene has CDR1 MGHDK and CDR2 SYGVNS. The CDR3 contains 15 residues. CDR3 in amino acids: CASSEFGGGRGEQFF. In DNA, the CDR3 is TGTGCCAGCAGTGAATTTGGCGGGGGTCGCGGGGAGCAGTTCTTC.

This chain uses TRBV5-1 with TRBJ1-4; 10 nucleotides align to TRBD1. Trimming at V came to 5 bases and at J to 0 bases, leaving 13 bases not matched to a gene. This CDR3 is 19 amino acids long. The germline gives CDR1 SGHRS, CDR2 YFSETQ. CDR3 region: CASSPGPGGTGATNEKLFF. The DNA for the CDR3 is TGCGCCAGCAGTCCCGGACCCGGAGGGACAGGGGCAACTAATGAAAAACTGTTTTTT.

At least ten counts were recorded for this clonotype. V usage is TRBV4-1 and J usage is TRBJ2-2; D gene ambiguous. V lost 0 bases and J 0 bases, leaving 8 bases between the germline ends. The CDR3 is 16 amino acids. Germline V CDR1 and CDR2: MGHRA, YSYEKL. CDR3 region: CASSQDKRPNTGELFF. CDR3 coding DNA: TGCGCCAGCAGCCAAGATAAGCGACCGAACACCGGGGAGCTGTTTTTT.

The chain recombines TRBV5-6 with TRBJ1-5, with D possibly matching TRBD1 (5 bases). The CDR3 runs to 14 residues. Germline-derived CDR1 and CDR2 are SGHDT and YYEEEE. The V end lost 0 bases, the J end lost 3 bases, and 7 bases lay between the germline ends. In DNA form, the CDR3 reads TGTGCCAGCAGCTTGGGACAGATCAATCAGCCCCAGCATTTT. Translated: CASSLGQINQPQHF.

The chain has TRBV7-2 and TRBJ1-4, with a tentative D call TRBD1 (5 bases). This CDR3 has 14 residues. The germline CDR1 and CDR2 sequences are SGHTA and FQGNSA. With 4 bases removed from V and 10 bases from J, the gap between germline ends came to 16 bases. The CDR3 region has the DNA TGTGCCAGCAGCTGGACCGGCCGCGGGGCAAAACTGTTTTTT. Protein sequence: CASSWTGRGAKLFF.

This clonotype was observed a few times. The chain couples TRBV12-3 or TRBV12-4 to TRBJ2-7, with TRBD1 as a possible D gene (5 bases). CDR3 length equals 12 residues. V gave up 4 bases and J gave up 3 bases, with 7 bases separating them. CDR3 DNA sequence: TGTGCCAGCAGTTGGACACTCTACGAGCAGTACTTC. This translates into CASSWTLYEQYF.